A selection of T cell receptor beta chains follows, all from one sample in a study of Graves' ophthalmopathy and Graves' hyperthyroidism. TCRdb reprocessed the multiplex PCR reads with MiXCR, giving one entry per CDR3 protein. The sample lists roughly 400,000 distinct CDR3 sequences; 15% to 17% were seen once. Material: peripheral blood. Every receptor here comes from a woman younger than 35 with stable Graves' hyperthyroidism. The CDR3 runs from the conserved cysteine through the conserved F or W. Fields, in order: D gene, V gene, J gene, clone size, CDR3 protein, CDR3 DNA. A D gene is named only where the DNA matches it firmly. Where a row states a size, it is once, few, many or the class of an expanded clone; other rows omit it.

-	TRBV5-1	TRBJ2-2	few	CASSLSGLIGELFF	TGCGCCAGCAGCTTGTCTGGTCTGATCGGGGAGCTGTTTTTT
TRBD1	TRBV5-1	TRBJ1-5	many	CASSPGQGDQPQHF	TGCGCCAGCAGCCCTGGACAGGGGGATCAGCCCCAGCATTTT
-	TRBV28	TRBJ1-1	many	CAVQDGGANTEAFF	TGTGCCGTACAAGATGGGGGGGCGAACACTGAAGCTTTCTTT
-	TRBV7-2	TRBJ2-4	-	CASSFNRGPGIDVIQYF	TGTGCCAGCAGCTTTAACCGGGGCCCAGGGATTGATGTCATTCAGTACTTC
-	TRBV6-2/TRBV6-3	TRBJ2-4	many	CASSWGGRNQNIQYF	TGTGCCAGCAGTTGGGGGGGCCGAAATCAAAACATTCAGTACTTC
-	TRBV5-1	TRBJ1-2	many	CASSYRDGHYGYTF	TGCGCCAGCAGCTACAGGGACGGGCACTATGGCTACACCTTC
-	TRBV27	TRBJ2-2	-	CASSHTLTAAAWGELFF	TGTGCCAGCAGCCATACCCTGACAGCGGCGGCGTGGGGGGAGCTGTTTTTT
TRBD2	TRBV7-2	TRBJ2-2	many	CASSFPPMRAGPSNTGELFF	TGTGCCAGCAGCTTCCCCCCTATGAGAGCGGGGCCTTCCAACACCGGGGAGCTGTTTTTT
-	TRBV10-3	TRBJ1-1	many	CAISVSNSMNTEAFF	TGTGCCATCAGCGTCTCCAACTCCATGAACACTGAAGCTTTCTTT
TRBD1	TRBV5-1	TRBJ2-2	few	CASSGTLRGRTGELFF	TGCGCCAGCAGCGGAACCCTCAGGGGGCGGACCGGGGAGCTGTTTTTT
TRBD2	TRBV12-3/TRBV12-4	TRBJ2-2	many	CASSLVGREAGELFF	TGTGCCAGCAGTTTGGTTGGGAGGGAGGCCGGGGAGCTGTTTTTT
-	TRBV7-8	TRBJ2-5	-	CASSLELAGETQYF	TGTGCCAGCAGCTTAGAACTAGCTGGAGAGACCCAGTACTTC
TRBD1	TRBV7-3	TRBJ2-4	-	CASSGTGFDIQYF	TGTGCCAGCAGCGGGACAGGGTTTGACATTCAGTACTTC
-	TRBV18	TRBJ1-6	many	CASSPYNSPLHF	TGTGCCAGCTCACCTTACAATTCACCCCTCCACTTT
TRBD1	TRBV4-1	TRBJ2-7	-	CASSQSRDRGSYEQYF	TGCGCCAGCAGCCAAAGCCGGGACAGGGGCTCCTACGAGCAGTACTTC
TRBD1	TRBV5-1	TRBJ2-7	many	CASSVDQGAYEQYF	TGCGCCAGCAGCGTGGATCAGGGGGCCTACGAGCAGTACTTC
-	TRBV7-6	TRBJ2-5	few	CASSLETDGETQYF	TGTGCCAGCAGCTTAGAGACAGACGGAGAGACCCAGTACTTC
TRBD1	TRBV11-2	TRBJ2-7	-	CASSSRDSLESYDQYF	TGTGCCAGCAGCTCCCGGGACAGCCTCGAATCCTACGATCAGTACTTC
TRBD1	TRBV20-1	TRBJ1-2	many	CSARWRRGRDGYTF	TGCAGTGCTAGATGGAGGAGGGGGCGGGATGGCTACACCTTC
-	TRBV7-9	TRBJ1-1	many	CASSPRLIPDTEAFF	TGTGCCAGCAGCCCCCGACTCATACCCGACACTGAAGCTTTCTTT
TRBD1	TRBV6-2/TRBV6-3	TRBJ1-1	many	CASSGGTVTEAFF	TGTGCCAGCAGTGGGGGGACAGTCACTGAAGCTTTCTTT
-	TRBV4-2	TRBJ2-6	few	CASSQDPRDSGANVLTF	TGTGCCAGCAGCCAAGATCCAAGGGACTCTGGGGCCAACGTCCTGACTTTC
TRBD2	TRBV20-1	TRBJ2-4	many	CSARARTSGNIQYF	TGCAGTGCTAGAGCCCGGACTAGCGGGAACATTCAGTACTTC
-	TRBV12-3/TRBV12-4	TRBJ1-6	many	CASSTYRANSPLHF	TGTGCCAGCAGTACCTACAGGGCTAATTCACCCCTCCACTTT
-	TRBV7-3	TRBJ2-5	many	CASSHRHQETQYF	TGTGCCAGCAGCCACAGACACCAAGAGACCCAGTACTTC
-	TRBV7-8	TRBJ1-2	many	CASSLGSQAYYGYTF	TGTGCCAGCAGCTTAGGTAGCCAGGCGTACTATGGCTACACCTTC
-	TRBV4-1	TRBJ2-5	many	CASSHRETQYF	TGCGCCAGCAGCCATCGAGAGACCCAGTACTTC
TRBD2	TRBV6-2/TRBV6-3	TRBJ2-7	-	CASSYSSFLAGDHSYEQYF	TGTGCCAGCAGTTACTCCTCCTTTTTAGCGGGAGATCACTCCTACGAGCAGTACTTC
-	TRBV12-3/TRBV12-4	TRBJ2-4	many	CASSSRLLDRLAKNIQYF	TGTGCCAGCAGTTCCCGACTGCTAGATCGACTAGCCAAAAACATTCAGTACTTC
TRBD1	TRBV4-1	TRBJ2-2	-	CASSQHRGLELFF	TGCGCCAGCAGCCAACACAGGGGGCTTGAGCTGTTTTTT
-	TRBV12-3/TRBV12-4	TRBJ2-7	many	CASSFSNGAHYEQYF	TGTGCCAGCAGTTTTAGTAATGGGGCCCACTACGAGCAGTACTTC
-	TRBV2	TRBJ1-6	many	CASSPQGFSPLHF	TGTGCCAGCAGTCCACAGGGCTTTTCACCCCTCCACTTT